This T cell receptor beta chain is drawn from a study of breast tumors, draining lymph nodes, adjacent tissues. To note about this clonotype: This may arise from a read error, as a much more abundant clone is one base away. As the CDR3 is not closed by the conserved phenylalanine or tryptophan, this likely results from a read error.

The lymph nodes were axillary draining lymph nodes from breast cancer patients. MiXCR was run by TCRdb on the multiplex PCR reads, yielding one entry per CDR3 protein. The sample gives fewer than 150,000 distinct CDR3 sequences, 21% of which show up once; 2.2% is in the top ten. The sequence was collected from a female donor with breast cancer. Some clones in this sample may be carry-over from other donors' samples. Sequenced material: axillary lymph node tissue.

For the CDR3, the DNA is TGTGCCAGCTCGTCGGACAGGGGGCTTTCCTACGAGCAGTACCTC. The encoded protein is CASSSDRGLSYEQYL. The chain joins TRBV18 to TRBJ2-7; 11 bases agree with TRBD1. CDR1 and CDR2 (germline): KGHSH, LQKENI. CDR3 size: 15 residues. Unmatched junction bases numbered 5, after V lost 6 bases and J lost 1 base.